This T cell receptor beta chain was captured in a study of early T cells in non-severe SARS-CoV-2 infection. The overall study: The chains were unpaired, and the sequenced material was bulk RNA from unsorted whole blood. Overall study findings and caveats: The matching step, a VDJdb search, favored anti-spike CD8 responses and missed private and CD4 specificities.

Each single cDNA molecule received a unique molecular identifier. TCRdb recomputed calls from the 5' RACE reads with MiXCR, one row per CDR3 protein. The table shows about 76,000 distinct CDR3 sequences, with about 11% occurring only once. Comments on this clonotype: Its antigen is unidentified. A read error may account for a junction end that differs from germline.

The CDR3 has 14 amino acids. Germline V CDR1 and CDR2: SQVTM, ANQGSEA. Sequencing was done on a sample of whole blood. The rearrangement uses TRBV29-1 and TRBJ1-1, with 9 bases lining up with TRBD1. The TCR originated in an adult who was a healthcare worker with PCR-confirmed SARS-CoV-2 infection or an uninfected control (not recorded which). CDR3 region: CSGQGDKVKTEAFF. CDR3 nucleotides: TGCAGCGGACAGGGGGACAAGGTGAAAACTGAAGCTTTCTTT.